This TCR beta chain was obtained from a study of shared clonotypes between healthy human individuals. Study in general: Each donor's CD4 naive and CD4 memory cells filled three plates apiece, CD8 naive two, and CD8 memory one.

The study ran the assay at deep level. Assay: immunoSEQ multiplex PCR; the TCRdb copy retains only in-frame clones and omits some. The sample consists of a few million clones, approximately 96% of them appearing once. CDR1 and CDR2 (germline): ENHRY, SYGVKD. The CDR3 extends over 13 amino acids. V was clipped by 4 bases and J by 6 bases, with 10 bases between them. Notes on this clone: Its antigen is unknown.

Study results and limitations: Clonotypes shared by all four sorted-subset donors had higher generation probabilities than non-shared clonotypes.

This clonotype originated in a man younger than 30 in good health. The sequenced sample was naive CD4+ T cells sorted from blood. The subset: CD45RA+ positively selected. V and J are TRBV10-3 and TRBJ2-1, with no clear D. CDR3 coding DNA: TGTGCCATCAGTGCGGCTTTGGGCAATGAGCAGTTCTTC. Amino acids: CAISAALGNEQFF.